Listed below are T cell receptor beta chains from one sample, sequenced in a study of CD8 T cells in ankylosing spondylitis. TCRdb re-derived calls from the 5' RACE reads in MiXCR, one entry per CDR3 protein. The sample carries 450,000 to 550,000 distinct CDR3 sequences, about 5% recorded once. Input material: blood, either unsorted or a sorted T cell fraction (not recorded which). These receptors all come from a male donor with ankylosing spondylitis. CDR3s include the opening cysteine and the closing phenylalanine or tryptophan. The D gene is left open where the match is weak. Size values are once, few and many counts, or a class for expanded clones, and some rows have none.

size | J | D | V | DNA | CDR3
many | TRBJ2-7 | TRBD1 | TRBV4-1 | TGCGCCAGCAGAAAGGGACAGGGTCCCAACGAGCAGTACTTC | CASRKGQGPNEQYF
many | TRBJ2-1 | NA | TRBV20-1 | TGCAGTGCTAGAGACGTTCTAGCGATAGTCTACAATGAGCAGTTCTTC | CSARDVLAIVYNEQFF
many | TRBJ1-4 | NA | TRBV6-5 | TGTGCCAGCAGTTACCCCTTAGGGGCAACTAATGAAAAACTGTTTTTT | CASSYPLGATNEKLFF
many | TRBJ2-4 | NA | TRBV7-9 | TGTGCCAGCAGGGTAGCCGGGGGGCCCGAAAACATTCAGTACTTC | CASRVAGGPENIQYF
many | TRBJ1-1 | NA | TRBV9 | TGTGCCAGCAGCGCCCCTGCGATGAACACTGAAGCTTTCTTT | CASSAPAMNTEAFF
many | TRBJ1-1 | NA | TRBV7-9 | TGTGCCAGCAGCCCGCGTGAAGGTCTAGGGTACACTGAAGCTTTCTTT | CASSPREGLGYTEAFF
many | TRBJ2-2 | NA | TRBV12-3/TRBV12-4 | TGTGCCAGCAGTTTAGGGCTCCAGAACACCGGGGAGCTGTTTTTT | CASSLGLQNTGELFF
many | TRBJ2-1 | TRBD2 | TRBV12-3/TRBV12-4 | TGTGCCAGCAGGGTAGCGGGGGGGAACAATGAGCAGTTCTTC | CASRVAGGNNEQFF
many | TRBJ2-1 | TRBD2 | TRBV24-1 | TGTGCCACCAGTGGCGGGAGTATGTCCTACAATGAGCAGTTCTTC | CATSGGSMSYNEQFF
NA | TRBJ1-4 | TRBD1 | TRBV11-1 | TGTGCCAGCAGCCTATTGGGACAGGGTAATGAAAAACTGTTTTTT | CASSLLGQGNEKLFF
many | TRBJ2-1 | NA | TRBV27 | TGTGCCAGCAGTACCCGGTCCTACAATGAGCAGTTCTTC | CASSTRSYNEQFF
many | TRBJ1-5 | NA | TRBV27 | TGTGCCAGCAGTTTATGGGGGGTGGGCAATCAGCCCCAGCATTTT | CASSLWGVGNQPQHF
many | TRBJ1-1 | NA | TRBV20-1 | TGCAGTCCATGGCAGGAGGCGAAAGCTGAAGCTTTCTTT | CSPWQEAKAEAFF
many | TRBJ2-1 | TRBD2 | TRBV24-1 | TGTGCCACCAGTGACACCGGGACTACCGCAAATGAGCAGTTCTTC | CATSDTGTTANEQFF
many | TRBJ2-7 | TRBD2 | TRBV28 | TGTGCCAGCAGTTGGATAGCGGGACCCTCCTACGAGCAGTACTTC | CASSWIAGPSYEQYF
many | TRBJ2-1 | NA | TRBV7-2 | TGTGCCAGCAGTTCAATGGGGAGTGTATACAATGAGCAGTTCTTC | CASSSMGSVYNEQFF
many | TRBJ2-4 | NA | TRBV24-1 | TGTGCCACCAGTGATTTAGGGGAGGAAAACATTCAGTACTTC | CATSDLGEENIQYF
many | TRBJ2-4 | NA | TRBV29-1 | TGCAGCGTTGAAGATCCCATTGAGGGGGAAAACATTCAGTACTTC | CSVEDPIEGENIQYF
many | TRBJ2-1 | NA | TRBV5-1 | TGCGCCAGCAGCTTGCATCTAGAAACCTACAATGAGCAGTTCTTC | CASSLHLETYNEQFF
many | TRBJ2-2 | NA | TRBV10-3 | TGTGCCATCAGTGGGGGGCCTTGGACCGGGGAGCTGTTTTTT | CAISGGPWTGELFF
NA | TRBJ1-6 | NA | TRBV4-1 | TGCGCCAGCAGCCAAATGGAGGGATTCGGGAATTCACCCCTCCACTTT | CASSQMEGFGNSPLHF
many | TRBJ2-3 | NA | TRBV15 | TGTGCCACCAGCCAGGGACCGACTCCTAGCACAGATACGCAGTATTTT | CATSQGPTPSTDTQYF
many | TRBJ1-4 | NA | TRBV7-2 | TGTGCCAGCAGCCGTTCGTCGGGGGAAAAACTGTTTTTT | CASSRSSGEKLFF